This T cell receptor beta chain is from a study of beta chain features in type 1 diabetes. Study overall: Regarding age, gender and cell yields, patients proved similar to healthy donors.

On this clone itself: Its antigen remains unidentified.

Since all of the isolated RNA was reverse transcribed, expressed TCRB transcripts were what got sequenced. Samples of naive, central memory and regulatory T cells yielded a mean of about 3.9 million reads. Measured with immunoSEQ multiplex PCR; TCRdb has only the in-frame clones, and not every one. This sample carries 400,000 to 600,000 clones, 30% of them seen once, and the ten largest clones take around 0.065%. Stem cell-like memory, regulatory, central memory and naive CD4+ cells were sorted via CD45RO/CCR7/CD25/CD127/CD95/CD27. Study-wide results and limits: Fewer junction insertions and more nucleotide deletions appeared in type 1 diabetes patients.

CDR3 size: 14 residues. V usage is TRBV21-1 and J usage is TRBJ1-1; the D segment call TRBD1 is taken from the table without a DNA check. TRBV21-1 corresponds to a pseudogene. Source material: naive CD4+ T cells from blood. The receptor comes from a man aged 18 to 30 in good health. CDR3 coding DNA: TGTGCCAGCAGCAAAGAACGACAGGGATTTGAAGCTTTCTTT. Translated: CASSKERQGFEAFF.